These 27 T cell receptor beta chains were sequenced from one sample in a study of blood T cell repertoires in COVID-19. Sequenced by immunoSEQ multiplex PCR; TCRdb stores in-frame clones only, minus some. This sample has fewer than 130,000 clones, with more than 75% found just once. The sequenced material came from peripheral blood. The source of these receptors is a woman between 50 and 59 years old with acute or convalescent COVID-19.

This chain uses TRBV12-3 or TRBV12-4 with TRBJ2-5, with 7 positions matching TRBD1. V gave up 7 bases and J gave up 3 bases; unmatched junction bases: 5. The CDR3 is made up of 13 amino acids. The CDR3 spells CASTGTAKETQYF. For the CDR3, the DNA is TGTGCCAGCACGGGGACAGCCAAAGAGACCCAGTACTTC.

The rearrangement joins TRBV19 to TRBJ2-5, with 12 bases aligning to TRBD2. The CDR3 totals 16 residues. V shed 8 bases, J shed 1 base, and the junction held 8 bases outside the gene matches. Germline values: CDR1 LNHDA, CDR2 SQIVND (reference sequence). CDR3 sequence (DNA): TGTGCCAGTGCTATGACTAGCGGGAGCCCCCAAGAGACCCAGTACTTC. It codes for CASAMTSGSPQETQYF.

The rearrangement joins TRBV7-9 to TRBJ2-4, with D possibly matching TRBD2 (6 bases). Germline V lookup: CDR1 SEHNR, CDR2 FQNEAQ (reference sequence). The length of the CDR3 is 14 residues. Trimming took off 5 bases at V and 3 bases at J, with 11 bases between the two ends. The CDR3, as DNA: TGTGCCAGCAGCCCAAAGGAGGGCAAAAACATTCAGTACTTC. Protein: CASSPKEGKNIQYF.

The chain combines TRBV6-4 with TRBJ2-7; 11 bases map to TRBD2. CDR1 and CDR2 (germline): MRHNA, SNTAGT. This CDR3 has 13 residues. V was clipped by 5 bases and J by 4 bases; unmatched bases: 1. The CDR3 nucleotides are TGTGCCAGCAGTCGACTAGCGGGATACGAGCAGTACTTC. Translated, it gives CASSRLAGYEQYF.

The chain carries TRBV6-2 or TRBV6-3 and TRBJ2-1; 9 nucleotides match TRBD2. The germline CDR1 and CDR2 sequences are MNHEY and SVGEGT. This CDR3 comprises 16 residues. The trim removed 6 bases at V and 9 bases at J, leaving 15 bases unmatched. The CDR3 bases are TGTGCCAGCAGCGAGTACGGGTTAGCGGGAGTCGGTGAGCAGTTCTTC. This encodes CASSEYGLAGVGEQFF.

This sequence joins TRBV3-1 (or the pseudogene TRBV3-2) and TRBJ2-3, with 12 bases aligning to TRBD2. The CDR3 sequence is 20 residues long. Unmatched junction bases numbered 12, after V lost 1 base and J lost 1 base. Per the germline V gene, CDR1 is LGHDT and CDR2 is YNNKEL (reference sequence). CDR3 in DNA: TGTGCCAGCAGCCAAGTAAGGACTAGCGGGGAAAGGGAGGGCACAGATACGCAGTATTTT. Residues: CASSQVRTSGEREGTDTQYF.

The chain has TRBV6-5 and TRBJ1-2; D remains ambiguous. Germline V CDR1 and CDR2: MNHEY, SVGAGI. The CDR3 is 14 amino acids. V lost 5 bases, J lost 2 bases, and 12 bases lay in between. The CDR3 DNA follows: TGTGCCAGCAGTCCACCCGGGGTCAACTATGGCTACACCTTC. It translates to CASSPPGVNYGYTF.

The chain has TRBV10-3 and TRBJ2-2, with D possibly TRBD1 on 6 matching bases. V lost 7 bases, J lost 3 bases, and 12 bases lay in between. The CDR3 is 14 residues long. Germline V gives CDR1 ENHRY, CDR2 SYGVKD. CDR3 amino acids: CAITGTPYTGELFF. The CDR3 DNA reads as TGTGCCATCACCGGGACACCTTACACCGGGGAGCTGTTTTTT.

The chain couples TRBV5-6 to TRBJ2-7; D may be TRBD2 (5 bases). The ends were cut back, 1 base at V and 8 bases at J, with 19 bases in the middle. Germline-derived CDR1 and CDR2 are SGHDT and YYEEEE. CDR3 length equals 15 residues. The chain's CDR3 is CASSLSGVAGTKQYF. CDR3 in DNA: TGTGCCAGCAGCTTGTCTGGTGTGGCGGGTACGAAGCAGTACTTC. Full variable domain (remainder filled in from reference TRBV5-6 and TRBJ2-7): DAGVTQSPTHLIKTRGQQVTLRCSPKSGHDTVSWYQQALGQGPQFIFQYYEEEERQRGNFPDRFSGHQFPNYSSELNVNALLLGDSALYLCASSLSGVAGTKQYFGPGTRLTVT.

The CDR3 region has the DNA TGTGCCAGCAGCATAGACACTGAAGCTTTCTTT. It is translated as CASSIDTEAFF. The V gene is TRBV5-8, the J gene TRBJ1-1, with D unclear. This CDR3 region has 11 residues. Germline loops: CDR1 SGHTS, CDR2 YDEGEE. The V end lost 4 bases, the J end lost 3 bases, and 4 bases lay between the germline ends.

This chain connects TRBV7-2 to TRBJ1-6, with 8 bases identical to TRBD1. Losses at the gene ends were 3 bases for V and 3 bases for J; bases not matched to a gene: 1. Germline CDR1 SGHTA, CDR2 FQGNSA. The CDR3 has 15 residues. As DNA, the CDR3 is TGTGCCAGCAGCTTGGACAGGGACTATAATTCACCCCTCCACTTT. Translation: CASSLDRDYNSPLHF.

The V gene is TRBV7-8, the J gene TRBJ2-2; 7 nucleotides line up with TRBD1. With V trimmed by 5 bases and J by 0 bases, 3 bases remained unmatched. The CDR3 is 15 amino acids. The germline gives CDR1 SGHVS, CDR2 FQNEAQ. CDR3 DNA sequence: TGTGCCAGCAGCCTGGGGACAGCGAACACCGGGGAGCTGTTTTTT. Its translation: CASSLGTANTGELFF.

V gene TRBV29-1 combines with J gene TRBJ2-1; D is unresolved. This CDR3 has 13 amino acids. V dropped 1 base and J dropped 6 bases, with 10 bases sitting between them. Germline CDR1 SQVTM, CDR2 ANQGSEA. The CDR3 nucleotides are TGCAGCGTTGAAGGATATGGGCTCAATGAGCAGTTCTTC. Translating gives CSVEGYGLNEQFF.

The CDR3 reads CASSRGQGNTEAFF. The CDR3 coding sequence is TGTGCCAGCAGTAGAGGACAGGGAAACACTGAAGCTTTCTTT. The chain carries TRBV6-5 and TRBJ1-1; 8 nucleotides match TRBD1. The CDR3 extends over 14 amino acids. Germline loops: CDR1 MNHEY, CDR2 SVGAGI. The trim removed 5 bases at V and 2 bases at J, leaving 4 bases unmatched.

This clone was observed a single time. The chain combines TRBV3-1 (or the pseudogene TRBV3-2) with TRBJ2-1, with D perhaps matching TRBD2 (7 bases). The length of the CDR3 is 18 residues. From germline, CDR1 is LGHDT and CDR2 YNNKEL (reference sequence). V was shortened by 1 base and J by 6 bases, with 22 bases between the two germline ends. CDR3 in DNA: TGTGCCAGCAGCCAAGCGGGGGCTAGCGGACCCGAGCGCAATGAGCAGTTCTTC. This sequence encodes CASSQAGASGPERNEQFF.

This chain connects TRBV6-5 to TRBJ2-5; 10 bases are shared with TRBD1. This CDR3 is 14 amino acids long. Trimming removed 5 bases from V and 5 bases from J; junction bases left unmatched: 5. Germline V gene lookup returns CDR1 MNHEY and CDR2 SVGAGI. DNA for the CDR3: TGTGCCAGCAGTCCCGACAGGGGGCTGGAGACCCAGTACTTC. The encoded protein is CASSPDRGLETQYF.

This clone was detected only once. The chain recombines TRBV15 with TRBJ1-1, with TRBD1 identical over 9 bases. The germline V gene has CDR1 LNHNV and CDR2 YYDKDF (reference sequence). The CDR3 extends over 15 amino acids. Trimming removed 5 bases from V and 1 base from J; junction bases left unmatched: 5. CDR3 DNA sequence: TGTGCCACCAGCGGGACAGGGTTAAGGAACACTGAAGCTTTCTTT. Protein: CATSGTGLRNTEAFF.

The rearrangement uses TRBV7-9 and TRBJ2-3, with D perhaps matching TRBD1 (5 bases). Germline assignment: CDR1 SEHNR and CDR2 FQNEAQ (reference sequence). There are 16 residues in the CDR3. Deletions cut 5 bases from V and 0 bases from J, with 15 bases between. The CDR3 is CASSPRQTASTDTQYF. CDR3 coding DNA: TGTGCCAGCAGCCCCAGACAGACAGCTAGCACAGATACGCAGTATTTT. The full variable domain, with the rest looked up from reference TRBV7-9 and TRBJ2-3, is DTGVSQNPRHKITKRGQNVTFRCDPISEHNRLYWYRQTLGQGPEFLTYFQNEAQLEKSRLLSDRFSAERPKGSFSTLEIQRTEQGDSAMYLCASSPRQTASTDTQYFGPGTRLTVL.

The CDR3 DNA follows: TGTGCCAGCTCATCCTCCGGACAGGGGAATCCCTACGAGCAGTACTTC. Translated, it gives CASSSSGQGNPYEQYF. The chain joins TRBV18 to TRBJ2-7; 9 nucleotides agree with TRBD1. The V gene's germline CDR1 is KGHSH and CDR2 LQKENI. The CDR3 covers 16 residues. With 5 bases clipped from V and 2 bases from J, the junction kept 10 bases outside the gene matches.

The rearrangement joins TRBV11-2 to TRBJ2-1; 12 bases align to TRBD2. Germline CDR1 and CDR2: SGHAT and FQNNGV. CDR3 length equals 14 residues. V shed 5 bases, J shed 11 bases, and the junction held 7 bases outside the gene matches. The CDR3: CASSIGLAGLQQFF. The CDR3 DNA is TGTGCCAGCAGCATCGGACTAGCGGGGCTCCAGCAGTTCTTC.

V gene TRBV7-9 combines with J gene TRBJ1-1; the D gene is possibly TRBD1 (5 bases). V was trimmed by 8 bases and J by 2 bases, leaving 12 bases between them. This CDR3 region has 13 residues. In germline, CDR1 is SEHNR, CDR2 FQNEAQ (reference sequence). This chain's CDR3 is CASSGGLNTEAFF. The CDR3 DNA reads as TGTGCCAGCTCGGGGGGTTTAAACACTGAAGCTTTCTTT.

The rearrangement links TRBV19 to TRBJ2-1; 9 bases are a match to TRBD2. Germline CDR1 reads LNHDA; CDR2 reads SQIVND (reference sequence). The CDR3 totals 15 residues. V trimming: 3 bases; J trimming: 6 bases; junction bases outside the gene matches: 6. The CDR3: CASSIGGRGFNEQFF. The CDR3 DNA is TGTGCCAGTAGTATCGGCGGGAGGGGGTTCAATGAGCAGTTCTTC. Supplemented by reference TRBV19 and TRBJ2-1, the full variable domain reads DGGITQSPKYLFRKEGQNVTLSCEQNLNHDAMYWYRQDPGQGLRLIYYSQIVNDFQKGDIAEGYSVSREKKESFPLTVTSAQKNPTAFYLCASSIGGRGFNEQFFGPGTRLTVL.

V gene TRBV27 combines with J gene TRBJ1-6, with 9 nucleotides matching TRBD1. Germline V CDR1 and CDR2: MNHEY, SMNVEV (reference sequence). This CDR3 is built from 14 residues. Trimming removed 10 bases from V and 9 bases from J; junction bases left unmatched: 10. The CDR3 sequence is CATRPGDRVSPLHF. DNA of the CDR3: TGTGCCACCCGTCCGGGGGACAGGGTTTCACCCCTCCACTTT.

The CDR3 protein is CASSPQGASYNEQFF. The CDR3, as DNA: TGTGCCAGCAGCCCTCAGGGGGCTTCCTACAATGAGCAGTTCTTC. The V gene is TRBV16, the J gene TRBJ2-1; 8 bases agree with TRBD1. The CDR3 has 15 amino acids. V lost 4 bases to trimming and J lost 1 base; unmatched junction nucleotides: 3. CDR1 KGHSY and CDR2 FQNENV come from the germline V gene. The variable domain in full, completed from reference TRBV16 and TRBJ2-1, reads GEEVAQTPKHLVRGEGQKAKLYCAPIKGHSYVFWYQQVLKNEFKFLISFQNENVFDETGMPKERFSAKCLPNSPCSLEIQATKLEDSAVYFCASSPQGASYNEQFFGPGTRLTVL.

The chain combines TRBV28 with TRBJ2-4; 9 bases are a match to TRBD2. V trimming: 5 bases; J trimming: 4 bases; junction bases outside the gene matches: 12. The V gene's germline CDR1 is MDHEN and CDR2 SYDVKM. The CDR3 runs to 17 residues. The CDR3 region is CASSPRWREGRKNIQYF. The CDR3 bases are TGTGCCAGCAGTCCCCGGTGGCGGGAGGGCCGAAAAAACATTCAGTACTTC.

The gene calls are TRBV2 and TRBJ2-5, with D perhaps matching TRBD2 (6 bases). Trimming removed 6 bases at V and 5 bases at J, with 19 bases between. CDR3 length: 15 residues. The V gene's germline CDR1 is SNHLY and CDR2 FYNNEI. The CDR3 region is CASSPRGGYRETQYF. In nucleotides, the CDR3 is TGTGCCAGCAGCCCACGGGGAGGCTATCGGGAGACCCAGTACTTC.

The J gene is TRBJ2-6, the V gene TRBV4-1; D uncertain. Germline V CDR1 and CDR2: MGHRA, YSYEKL. Trimming stripped 0 bases from V and 5 bases from J, with 20 bases between. This CDR3 is 19 amino acids long. As DNA, the CDR3 is TGCGCCAGCAGCCAAGATCACGGGTCGATCTTTCCGCGGGCCAACGTCCTGACTTTC. Translated: CASSQDHGSIFPRANVLTF.